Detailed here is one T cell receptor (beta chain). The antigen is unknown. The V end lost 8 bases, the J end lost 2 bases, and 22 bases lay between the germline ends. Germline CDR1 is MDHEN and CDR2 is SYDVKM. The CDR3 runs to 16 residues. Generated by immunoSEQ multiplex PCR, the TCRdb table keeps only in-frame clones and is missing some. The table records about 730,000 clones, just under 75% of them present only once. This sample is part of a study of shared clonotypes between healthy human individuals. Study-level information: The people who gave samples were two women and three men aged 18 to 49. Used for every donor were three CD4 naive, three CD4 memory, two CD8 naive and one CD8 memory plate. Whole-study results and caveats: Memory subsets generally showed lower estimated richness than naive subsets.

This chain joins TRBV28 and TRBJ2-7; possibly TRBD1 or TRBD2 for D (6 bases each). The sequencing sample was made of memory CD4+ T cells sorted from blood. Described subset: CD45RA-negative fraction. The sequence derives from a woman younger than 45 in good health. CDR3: CASGGPGIISPYEQYF. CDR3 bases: TGTGCCAGCGGGGGGCCGGGCATCATAAGCCCCTACGAGCAGTACTTC.